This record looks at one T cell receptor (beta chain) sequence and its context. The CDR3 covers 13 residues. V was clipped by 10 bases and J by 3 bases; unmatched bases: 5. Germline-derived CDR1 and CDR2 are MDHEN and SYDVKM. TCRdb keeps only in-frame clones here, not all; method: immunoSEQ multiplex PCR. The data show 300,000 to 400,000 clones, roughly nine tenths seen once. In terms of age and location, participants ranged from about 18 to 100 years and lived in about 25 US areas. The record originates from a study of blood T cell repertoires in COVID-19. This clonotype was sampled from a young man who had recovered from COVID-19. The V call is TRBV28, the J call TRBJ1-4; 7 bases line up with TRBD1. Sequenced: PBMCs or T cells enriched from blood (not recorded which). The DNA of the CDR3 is TGTGCCACCGGAACAGGGGCTAATGAAAAACTGTTTTTT. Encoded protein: CATGTGANEKLFF. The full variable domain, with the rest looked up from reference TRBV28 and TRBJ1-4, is DVKVTQSSRYLVKRTGEKVFLECVQDMDHENMFWYRQDPGLGLRLIYFSYDVKMKEKGDIPEGYSVSREKKERFSLILESASTNQTSMYLCATGTGANEKLFFGSGTQLSVL.